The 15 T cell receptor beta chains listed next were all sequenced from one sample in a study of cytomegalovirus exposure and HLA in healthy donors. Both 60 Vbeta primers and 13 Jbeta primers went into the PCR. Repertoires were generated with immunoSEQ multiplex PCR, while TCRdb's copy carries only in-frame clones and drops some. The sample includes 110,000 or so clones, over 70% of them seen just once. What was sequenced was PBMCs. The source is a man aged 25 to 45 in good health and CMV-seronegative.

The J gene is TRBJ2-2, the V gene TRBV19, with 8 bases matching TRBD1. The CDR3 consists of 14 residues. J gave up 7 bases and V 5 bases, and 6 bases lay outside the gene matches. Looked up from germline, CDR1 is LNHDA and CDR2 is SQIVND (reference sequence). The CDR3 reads CASSAGQGFGELFF. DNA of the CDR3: TGTGCCAGTAGTGCCGGACAGGGTTTCGGGGAGCTGTTTTTT.

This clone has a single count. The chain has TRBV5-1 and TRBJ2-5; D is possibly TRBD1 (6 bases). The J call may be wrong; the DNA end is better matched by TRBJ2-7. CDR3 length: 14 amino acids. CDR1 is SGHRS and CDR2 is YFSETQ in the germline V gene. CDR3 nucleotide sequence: TGCGCCAGCAGCCCCACAGGGAACTCCTACGAGCAGTACTTC. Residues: CASSPTGNSYEQYF.

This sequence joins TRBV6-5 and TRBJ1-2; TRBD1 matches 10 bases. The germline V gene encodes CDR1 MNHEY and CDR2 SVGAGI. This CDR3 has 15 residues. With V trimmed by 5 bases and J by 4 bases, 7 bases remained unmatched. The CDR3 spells CASSPPGQGPYGYTF. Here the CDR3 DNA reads TGTGCCAGCAGTCCGCCGGGACAGGGGCCCTATGGCTACACCTTC.

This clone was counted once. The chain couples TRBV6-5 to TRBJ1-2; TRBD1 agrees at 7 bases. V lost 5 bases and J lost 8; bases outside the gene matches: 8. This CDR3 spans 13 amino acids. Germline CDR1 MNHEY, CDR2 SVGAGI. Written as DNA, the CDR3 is TGTGCCAGCAGTGCAACAGGGGTGGGGGGCTACACCTTC. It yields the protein CASSATGVGGYTF.

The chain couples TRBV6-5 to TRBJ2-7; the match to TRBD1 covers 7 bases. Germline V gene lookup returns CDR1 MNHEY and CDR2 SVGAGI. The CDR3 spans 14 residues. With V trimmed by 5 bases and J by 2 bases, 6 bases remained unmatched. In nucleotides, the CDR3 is TGTGCCAGCAGTCACCCGGACAGGACCTACGAGCAGTACTTC. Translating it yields CASSHPDRTYEQYF.

CDR3: CASSGDSYEQYF. The CDR3 DNA reads TGTGCCAGCAGTGGGGACAGCTACGAGCAGTACTTC. The chain recombines TRBV6-6 with TRBJ2-7; 7 bases are a match to TRBD1. Germline V gene sequence: CDR1 MNHNY, CDR2 SVGAGI (reference sequence). Trimming took 5 bases from V and 3 from J; bases not matched to a gene: 1. The CDR3 is 12 amino acids.

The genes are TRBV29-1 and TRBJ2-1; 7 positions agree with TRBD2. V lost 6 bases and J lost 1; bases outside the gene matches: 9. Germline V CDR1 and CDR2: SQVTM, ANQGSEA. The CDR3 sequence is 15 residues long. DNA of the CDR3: TGCAGCGTAGTTCTAGCGGTTTTATCCTACAATGAGCAGTTCTTC. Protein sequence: CSVVLAVLSYNEQFF.

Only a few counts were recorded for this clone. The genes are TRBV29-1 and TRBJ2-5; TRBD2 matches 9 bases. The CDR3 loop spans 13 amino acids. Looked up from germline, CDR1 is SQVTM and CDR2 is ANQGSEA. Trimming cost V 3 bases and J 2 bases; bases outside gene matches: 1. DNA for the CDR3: TGCAGCGTTGACCTAGCGGGGCAAGAGACCCAGTACTTC. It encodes CSVDLAGQETQYF.

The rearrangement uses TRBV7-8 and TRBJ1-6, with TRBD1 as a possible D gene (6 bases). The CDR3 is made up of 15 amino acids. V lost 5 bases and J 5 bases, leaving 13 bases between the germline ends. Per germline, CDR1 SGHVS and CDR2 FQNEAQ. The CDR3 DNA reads TGTGCCAGCAGCCGCACTCGACAGGATAATTCACCCCTCCACTTT. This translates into CASSRTRQDNSPLHF.

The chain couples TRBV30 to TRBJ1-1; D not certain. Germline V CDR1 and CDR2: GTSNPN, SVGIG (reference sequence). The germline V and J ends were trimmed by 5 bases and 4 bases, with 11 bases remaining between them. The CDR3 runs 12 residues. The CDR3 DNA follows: TGTGCCTGGGATTCTCGAGCCACTGAAGCTTTCTTT. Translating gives CAWDSRATEAFF.

The DNA for the CDR3 is TGTGCCAGCAGCTTTCTAGCGGGAGTCGGATATACGCAGTATTTT. It is translated as CASSFLAGVGYTQYF. The chain links TRBV5-8 to TRBJ2-3; TRBD2 matches 10 bases. This CDR3 has 15 amino acids. The V and J ends lost 2 bases and 7 bases, in that order; junction bases with no gene match: 7. Germline V gives CDR1 SGHTS, CDR2 YDEGEE.

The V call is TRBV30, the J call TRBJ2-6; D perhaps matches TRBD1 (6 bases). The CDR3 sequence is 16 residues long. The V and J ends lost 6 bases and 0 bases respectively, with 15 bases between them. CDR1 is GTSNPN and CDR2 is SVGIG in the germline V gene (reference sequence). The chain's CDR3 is CACTGYTSSGANVLTF. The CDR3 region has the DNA TGTGCCTGCACAGGGTACACGAGCTCTGGGGCCAACGTCCTGACTTTC.

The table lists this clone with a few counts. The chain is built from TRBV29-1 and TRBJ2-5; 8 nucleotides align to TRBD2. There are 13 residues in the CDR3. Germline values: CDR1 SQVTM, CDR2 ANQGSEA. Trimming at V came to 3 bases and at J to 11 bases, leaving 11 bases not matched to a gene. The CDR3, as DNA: TGCAGCGTTGAGGCCGGGGGGGCGAGAGAGCAGTACTTC. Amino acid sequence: CSVEAGGAREQYF.

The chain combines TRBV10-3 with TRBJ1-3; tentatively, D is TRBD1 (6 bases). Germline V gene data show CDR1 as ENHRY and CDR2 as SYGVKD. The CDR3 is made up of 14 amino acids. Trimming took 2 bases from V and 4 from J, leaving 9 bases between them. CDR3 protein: CAISETGSGNTIYF. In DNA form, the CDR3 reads TGTGCCATCAGTGAGACAGGGTCCGGAAACACCATATATTTT.

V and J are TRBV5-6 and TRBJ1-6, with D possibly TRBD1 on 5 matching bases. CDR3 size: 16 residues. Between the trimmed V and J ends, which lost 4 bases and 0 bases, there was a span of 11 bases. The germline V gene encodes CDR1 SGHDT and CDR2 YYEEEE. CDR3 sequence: CASSTGGSSYNSPLHF. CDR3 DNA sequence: TGTGCCAGCAGCACGGGGGGGAGCTCCTATAATTCACCCCTCCACTTT.